This T cell receptor beta chain was profiled in a study of shared clonotypes between healthy human individuals. Study context: Each donor's CD8 memory used one plate, CD8 naive two, each CD4 subset three. Study conclusions and caveats: Non-shared clonotypes had lower generation probabilities than those shared by all four donors. For sorted subsets, rarefaction showed incomplete sequencing despite large depth.

Among the donors, all were Caucasian adults who lived in Nashville, Tennessee. Notes on this clone: Its specificity is unknown.

The protocol was immunoSEQ multiplex PCR, while the TCRdb copy is restricted to in-frame clones and leaves out a portion. This sample has approximately 1.5 million clones, with 98% found just once. Germline V gene data show CDR1 as DFQATT and CDR2 as SNEGSKA (reference sequence). Trimming shortened V by 0 bases and J by 9 bases, and 8 bases separated the two germline ends. CDR3 length: 11 residues. The sample consisted of naive CD4+ T cells sorted from blood. The subset is: CD45RA+ positively selected. V is TRBV20-1 and J is TRBJ1-1; D ambiguous. The TCR originated in a man aged 30 to 39 in good health. CDR3: CSAREIPQAFF. CDR3 coding DNA: TGCAGTGCTAGAGAAATCCCCCAAGCTTTCTTT.